The text below deals with one T cell receptor beta chain. Its antigen is undetermined. This table comes from immunoSEQ multiplex PCR, and its TCRdb copy is limited to in-frame clones, with some not included. This repertoire shows tens of thousands of clones, roughly 85% found once; its top ten account for approximately 15%. These data are taken from a study of Ad26.COV2.S vaccination and SARS-CoV-2 variants. Overall study findings and caveats: Vaccine recipients showed a spike-specific TCR breadth that was higher than in placebo recipients. It was found that vaccine and placebo recipients had similar non-spike TCR breadth.

CDR3 length: 13 amino acids. The V gene lost 0 bases and the J gene lost 6 bases, with 7 bases spanning the gap. Germline V gene sequence: CDR1 SGHTS, CDR2 YDEGEE. The chain couples TRBV5-8 to TRBJ2-1; D remains unclear. This TCR derives from a human donor who had recovered from COVID-19. Here the sequenced sample was peripheral blood, taken after recovery from COVID-19. This CDR3 reads CASSLVARNEQFF. The CDR3 nucleotides are TGTGCCAGCAGCTTGGTGGCCCGCAATGAGCAGTTCTTC.